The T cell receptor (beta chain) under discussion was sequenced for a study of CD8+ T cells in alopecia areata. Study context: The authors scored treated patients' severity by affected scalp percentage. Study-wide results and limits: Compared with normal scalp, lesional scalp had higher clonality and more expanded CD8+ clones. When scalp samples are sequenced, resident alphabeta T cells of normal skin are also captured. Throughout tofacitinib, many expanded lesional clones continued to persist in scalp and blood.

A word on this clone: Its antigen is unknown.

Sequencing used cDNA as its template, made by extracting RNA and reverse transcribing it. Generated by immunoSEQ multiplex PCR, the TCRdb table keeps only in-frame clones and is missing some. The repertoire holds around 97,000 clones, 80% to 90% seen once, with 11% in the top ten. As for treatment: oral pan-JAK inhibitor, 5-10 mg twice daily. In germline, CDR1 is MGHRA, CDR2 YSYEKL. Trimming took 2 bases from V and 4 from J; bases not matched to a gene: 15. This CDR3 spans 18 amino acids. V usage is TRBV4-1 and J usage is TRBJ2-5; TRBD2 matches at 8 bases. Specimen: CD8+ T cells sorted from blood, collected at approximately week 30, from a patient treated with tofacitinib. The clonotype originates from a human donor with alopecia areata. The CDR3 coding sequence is TGCGCCAGCAGCCAACTCCGGACGCGCCGGGGGGGCCGAGAGACCCAGTACTTC. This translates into CASSQLRTRRGGRETQYF.